What follows describes a single TCR beta chain. This clonotype has just a few counts. Its antigen is unknown. It has no much larger one-base neighbor in the sample; base qualities were not kept. The data were obtained in a study of identical twins listed by TCRdb under 2016. A note on the overall study: To test whether fetal clonotypes persist, the study used deep sequencing on TCR alpha and beta repertoires from monozygotic twins, unrelated adults of various ages, and cord blood. Replicate twin experiments were performed at different times using different library preparation protocols to rule out contamination.

Every donor in the study was a healthy Caucasian. The twin cohort comprised three pairs of female monozygotic twins, all aged roughly 18 to 30 years. CD4+ and CD8+ T cell populations were isolated with positive isolation kits from Invitrogen. The library was prepared using 5' RACE. Sequenced using an Illumina HiSeq 2000. A universal primer binding site was added through template switching, and the final cDNA carried a unique molecular identifier so that TCR cDNA molecules could be counted accurately. Specific primers in the conserved constant-segment region were used to synthesize first-strand cDNA for the TCR alpha and beta chains. To control for contamination, each cDNA library was double barcoded with a SMART-Mk sample barcode plus Illumina barcodes. Two successive PCR steps introduced TruSeq adapter sequences along with Illumina sample barcodes. The TCR alpha and beta cDNA libraries were sequenced on the Illumina HiSeq platform using custom primers. As for the original processing: MiGEC processed the raw reads to extract unique molecular identifiers, while MiXCR was used to determine the CDR3 positions. For each individual, recombination models were inferred using an EM algorithm with the repgenHMM and IGoR tools. Shared clonotype analysis was performed with the tcR package in R, normalizing sharing by the product of cloneset sizes. To study raw recombination free of thymic and clonal selection effects, out-of-frame nonproductive sequences were analyzed. TCRdb took the public reads, trimmed them with fastp at Q25, ran MiXCR for clone calling and kept in-frame beta chains. Each CDR3 protein gets just one entry, which takes the most common genes and DNA from the rows behind it. These V and J calls originate from TCRdb's pipeline instead of the authors' own analysis. The sample records 470,000 or so distinct CDR3 sequences, roughly 26% of which are singletons. Together, the top ten hold about 2.7% of the sample.

On the study overall, not on this receptor specifically: Invariant T cells such as MAIT and iNKT could partly confound zero-insertion analyses, though diverse VJ usage argued against this for most clonotypes. Because the same donors could not be followed over many years, conclusions were based on cross-sectional statistical analysis. Excess twin sharing in beta out-of-frame sequences was weaker because fewer shared sequences lowered the signal-to-noise ratio. In monozygotic twins, recombination models systematically underestimated out-of-frame TCR alpha sharing, but the models matched the sharing seen between unrelated individuals. Out-of-frame TCR alpha sequences shared between twins showed an excess of low generation-probability sequences compared with coincidental sharing between unrelated individuals. Fewer insertions were carried by abundant cord blood beta clonotypes, a similar but weaker trend appeared in young adult naive repertoires, and no such trend appeared in memory repertoires.

Separately, the same data were catalogued under a study of T cells expressing NK-cell markers. Reported in the second study: TCR beta-chain repertoires were profiled in sorted CD3+CD56+NKG2C+, CD3+CD56+NKG2C- and CD3+CD56-NKG2C+ T-cell subsets from several donors. Among the eight sequenced donors, seven were HCMV-seropositive and one was HCMV-seronegative. In several experiments an anti-gammadeltaTCR antibody was added to restrict sorting to alphabetaTCR-expressing T cells. For six donors, the dominant CD3+CD56+NKG2C+ clonotypes were among the top 10 CD8+ clonotypes and accounted for roughly 1.0-8% of CD8+ T cells. Those dominant clonotypes were again the most abundant among CD3+CD56-NKG2C+ cells in a handful of donors, at roughly 28.3-65%. It remained unclear whether the expanded NKG2C-expressing T cell clones were specific for HCMV antigens. All eight donors whose samples were sequenced were randomly selected healthy volunteers, three of them men and five women. A commercial ELISA kit detecting HCMV-specific IgG in serum was used to determine HCMV serostatus. MIGEC was used to demultiplex reads and group reads by UMI, and MiTCR was used to assemble and quantify clonotypes. Only TCR cDNA sequences supported by at least two reads were kept to exclude erroneous sequences. The tcR package was used for downstream repertoire analysis, and clonotypes were matched between fractions using CDR3 nucleotide sequence together with V segment. Antigen specificity was annotated against VDJdb with VDJmatch, allowing one amino acid substitution in CDR3.

The material sequenced was CD4+ T cells sorted from blood. The receptor was isolated from a woman between 18 and 29 years old in good health.

The CDR3 region has the sequence CASSRRPPSGGGTDTQYF. Here is the DNA: TGTGCCAGCAGTCGTCGCCCACCTAGCGGGGGGGGCACAGATACGCAGTATTTT. The chain joins TRBV27 to TRBJ2-3; 12 central bases correspond to TRBD2. For this chain, trimming is 5 bases at the V end and 1 base at the J end, and the number of junction bases without a gene match is 10. CDR1 and CDR2 are read off the germline V gene (reference sequence) as MNHEY and SMNVEV. The CDR3 runs 18 residues from the cysteine to the phenylalanine. Just the 54-base CDR3 DNA is kept, in frame starting at base 1.